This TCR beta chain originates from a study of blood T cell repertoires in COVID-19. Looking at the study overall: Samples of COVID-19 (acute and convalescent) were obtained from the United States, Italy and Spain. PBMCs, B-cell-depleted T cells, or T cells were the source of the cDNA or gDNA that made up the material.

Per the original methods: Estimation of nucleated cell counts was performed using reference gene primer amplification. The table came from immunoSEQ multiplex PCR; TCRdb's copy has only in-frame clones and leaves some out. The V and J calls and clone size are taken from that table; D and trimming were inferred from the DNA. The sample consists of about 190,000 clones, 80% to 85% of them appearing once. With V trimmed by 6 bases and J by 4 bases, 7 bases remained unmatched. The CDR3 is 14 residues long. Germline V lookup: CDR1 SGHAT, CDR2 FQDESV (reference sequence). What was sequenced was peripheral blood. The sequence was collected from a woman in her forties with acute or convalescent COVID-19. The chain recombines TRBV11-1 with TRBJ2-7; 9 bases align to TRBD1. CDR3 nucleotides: TGTGCCAGCAGGAGGACAGGGGTTGTATACGAGCAGTACTTC. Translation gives CASRRTGVVYEQYF. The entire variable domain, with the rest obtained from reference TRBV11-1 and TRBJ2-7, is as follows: EAEVAQSPRYKITEKSQAVAFWCDPISGHATLYWYRQILGQGPELLVQFQDESVVDDSQLPKDRFSAERLKGVDSTLKIQPAELGDSAMYLCASRRTGVVYEQYFGPGTRLTVT.